Reported below is one TCR beta chain. The sample originates from a study of blood T cell repertoires in COVID-19. Study-level information: The samples span acute and convalescent COVID-19 from the United States, Italy and Spain.

Before they entered the study, exposed participants had met a COVID-19 case within 2 weeks. Repertoires were generated with immunoSEQ multiplex PCR, while TCRdb's copy carries only in-frame clones and drops some. The data contain 350,000 to 450,000 clones, approximately 90% of them singletons. The CDR3 runs 15 residues. CDR1 and CDR2 (germline): KGHSH, LQKENI. Trimming stripped 8 bases from V and 3 bases from J, with 18 bases between. This TCR was recovered from a woman aged 40 to 55 who had been exposed to COVID-19. The material sequenced was PBMCs or T cells enriched from blood (not recorded which). The genes are TRBV18 and TRBJ2-3, with D maybe TRBD1 (6 bases). The CDR3 DNA reads TGTGCCAGCACGGGTGGGGGCACGGCGACAGATACGCAGTATTTT. It specifies CASTGGGTATDTQYF.